The 14 T cell receptor beta chains below all came from one sample that was sequenced in a study of T cell repertoires in cytomegalovirus infection. TCRdb reprocessed the reads with MiXCR, giving one entry per CDR3 protein. In the table there are roughly 230,000 distinct CDR3 sequences, about a sixth of which are singletons. Specimen: CD8+ T cells from PBMCs. These receptors all stem from a human donor in good health (CMV status not recorded). Some clones in this sample may be carry-over from other donors' samples.

The genes are TRBV2 and TRBJ2-2, with D possibly being TRBD1 (5 bases). The CDR3 has 16 residues. Deletions cut 4 bases from V and 0 bases from J, with 12 bases between. Per germline, CDR1 SNHLY and CDR2 FYNNEI. In nucleotides, the CDR3 is TGTGCCAGCAGTGTCGGCAGGGCTGCGAACACCGGGGAGCTGTTTTTT. This encodes CASSVGRAANTGELFF.

This clonotype was seen at least ten times. This chain connects TRBV6-5 to TRBJ1-1, with TRBD1 identical over 7 bases. V was pared by 2 bases and J by 6 bases, with 15 bases of the junction left unmatched. The germline V gene encodes CDR1 MNHEY and CDR2 SVGAGI. The CDR3 totals 17 residues. The CDR3 DNA reads as TGTGCCAGCAGTTACGGTAGAGTCGGGACAGAGGGACCTGAAGCTTTCTTT. It encodes CASSYGRVGTEGPEAFF.

The sample holds a few counts of this clonotype. The DNA of the CDR3 is TGCAGCGTTTCGGACACTGCCACCGGGGAGCTGTTTTTT. It translates to CSVSDTATGELFF. The V gene is TRBV29-1, the J gene TRBJ2-2, with D maybe TRBD1 (5 bases). The length of the CDR3 is 13 residues. CDR1 is SQVTM, CDR2 ANQGSEA, per germline. V was trimmed by 5 bases and J by 4 bases, leaving 11 bases between them.

The table lists this clonotype with a few counts. The chain uses TRBV20-1 and TRBJ1-2; 11 positions agree with TRBD1. The CDR3 has 15 residues. V shed 3 bases, J shed 5 bases, and the junction held 8 bases outside the gene matches. CDR1 is DFQATT, CDR2 SNEGSKA, per germline (reference sequence). The CDR3 loop reads CSARTGQGVRYGYTF. In DNA form, the CDR3 reads TGCAGTGCTAGGACGGGACAGGGGGTACGGTATGGCTACACCTTC.

This clonotype was detected only a few times. The CDR3, as DNA: TGTGCCAGCAGCTTATCAGGTGGAGGGTCCAATCAGCCCCAGCATTTT. Its protein is CASSLSGGGSNQPQHF. V gene TRBV7-6 combines with J gene TRBJ1-5; no reliable D call. The germline gives CDR1 SGHVS, CDR2 FNYEAQ. V was shortened by 2 bases and J by 3 bases, with 14 bases between the two germline ends. The CDR3 has 16 amino acids.

Many counts were recorded for this clonotype. The rearrangement joins TRBV28 to TRBJ2-5; no definite D call. The CDR3 covers 14 residues. From germline, CDR1 is MDHEN and CDR2 SYDVKM. V lost 4 bases and J 5 bases, leaving 14 bases between the germline ends. This CDR3 reads CASSSELNGETQYF. The CDR3 DNA reads TGTGCCAGCAGTTCGGAGCTCAACGGGGAGACCCAGTACTTC.

There are many counts of this clonotype. A junction end diverges from the germline sequence, so it may reflect a read error. The chain couples TRBV7-7 to TRBJ2-5; D unclear. Per germline, CDR1 SSHAT and CDR2 FNYEAQ (reference sequence). This CDR3 comprises 14 residues. CDR3 region: CASSLALGQETQYF. The CDR3 DNA follows: TGTGCTAGCAGCTTAGCTCTGGGCCAAGAGACCCAGTACTTC.

The chain employs TRBV4-2 and TRBJ2-1; D perhaps matches TRBD1 (5 bases). This CDR3 has 18 residues. The V gene lost 1 base and the J gene lost 0 bases, with 16 bases spanning the gap. The germline V gene encodes CDR1 LGHNA and CDR2 YNFKEQ. The CDR3 coding sequence is TGTGCCAGCAGCCAAGTATATATTGGGGCAGGCTCCTACAATGAGCAGTTCTTC. This encodes CASSQVYIGAGSYNEQFF.

This clonotype has ten or more counts. The CDR3, as DNA: TGTGCCAGCAGTTACTCCACTTACGAGCAGTACTTC. Its translation is CASSYSTYEQYF. This chain connects TRBV6-2 or TRBV6-3 to TRBJ2-7; unclear D gene. From germline, CDR1 is MNHEY and CDR2 SVGEGT. The CDR3 is 12 residues long. Deletions cut 0 bases from V and 4 bases from J, with 4 bases between.

In its sample, this clonotype was seen many times. This sequence joins TRBV12-3 or TRBV12-4 and TRBJ2-1; weak D call: TRBD1 (6 bases). This CDR3 spans 14 amino acids. Trimming removed 0 bases from V and 6 bases from J, with 9 bases in between. For the CDR3, the DNA is TGTGCCAGCAGTTTAGCGGGGGCCGGCAATGAGCAGTTCTTC. Amino acids: CASSLAGAGNEQFF.

This clonotype was seen more than once but under ten times. The chain links TRBV7-6 to TRBJ1-1; 10 bases match TRBD1. V lost 6 bases, J lost 1 base, and 8 bases stayed unmatched. Germline values: CDR1 SGHVS, CDR2 FNYEAQ. The CDR3 spans 16 residues. The CDR3 sequence is CASRPGQGFGNTEAFF. Written as DNA, the CDR3 is TGTGCCAGCAGGCCGGGACAGGGGTTTGGGAACACTGAAGCTTTCTTT.

Ten or more counts support this clonotype. CDR3 coding DNA: TGTGCCAGCTCCCCTTTGTCCAAGTATGCGAACACCGGGGAGCTGTTTTTT. It translates to CASSPLSKYANTGELFF. The rearrangement uses TRBV18 and TRBJ2-2; D not resolved. CDR3 length: 17 amino acids. Germline V gene lookup returns CDR1 KGHSH and CDR2 LQKENI. Deletions cut 6 bases from V and 0 bases from J, with 17 bases between.

Many counts were recorded for this clonotype. The genes are TRBV7-8 and TRBJ2-2; possibly TRBD2 for D (6 bases). The germline V gene has CDR1 SGHVS and CDR2 FQNEAQ. There are 15 residues in the CDR3. Between the trimmed V and J ends, which lost 3 bases and 4 bases, there was a span of 12 bases. CDR3 loop: CASSLGGIGTGELFF. The DNA of the CDR3 is TGTGCCAGCAGCTTGGGGGGAATAGGCACCGGGGAGCTGTTTTTT. Full variable domain (rest looked up from reference TRBV7-8 and TRBJ2-2): GAGVSQSPRYKVAKRGQDVALRCDPISGHVSLFWYQQALGQGPEFLTYFQNEAQLDKSGLPSDRFFAERPEGSVSTLKIQRTQQEDSAVYLCASSLGGIGTGELFFGEGSRLTVL.

This clonotype has just a few counts. This chain connects TRBV25-1 to TRBJ1-1, with 7 bases matching TRBD1. The V gene's germline CDR1 is MGHDK and CDR2 SYGVNS. Trimming at V came to 8 bases and at J to 3 bases, leaving 9 bases not matched to a gene. The CDR3 extends over 14 amino acids. The CDR3 DNA is TGTGCCAGCGGATATACAGGGGTCGACACTGAAGCTTTCTTT. It is translated as CASGYTGVDTEAFF.